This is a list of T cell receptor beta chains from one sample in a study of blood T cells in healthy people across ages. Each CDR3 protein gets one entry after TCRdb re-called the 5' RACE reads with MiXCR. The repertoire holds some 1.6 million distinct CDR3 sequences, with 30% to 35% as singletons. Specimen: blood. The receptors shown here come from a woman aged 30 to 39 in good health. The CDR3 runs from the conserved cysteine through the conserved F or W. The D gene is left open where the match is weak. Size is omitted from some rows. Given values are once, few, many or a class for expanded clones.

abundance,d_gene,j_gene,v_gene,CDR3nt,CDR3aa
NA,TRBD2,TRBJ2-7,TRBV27,TGTGCCAGCGGACAAGCGGGAGGGCCCTTCGAGCAGTACTTC,CASGQAGGPFEQYF
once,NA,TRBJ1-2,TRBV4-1,TGCGCCAGCAGCCAGGAGAGGGACATCAGTGGCTACACCTTC,CASSQERDISGYTF
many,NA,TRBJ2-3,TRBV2,TGTGCCAGCAGTTTTTCGAATGCGCAGTATTTT,CASSFSNAQYF
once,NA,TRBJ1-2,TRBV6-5,TGTGCCAGCAGGCCCACCGGGGCCATCCGTAGCTACACCTTC,CASRPTGAIRSYTF
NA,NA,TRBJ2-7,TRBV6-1,TGTGCCAGCACAAAGGGGGGGGCCTCGAGCTCCTACGAGCAGTACTTC,CASTKGGASSSYEQYF
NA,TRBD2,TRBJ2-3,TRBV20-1,TGCAGTGCTAGGACCAGACTAGCGGGAGGAGATACGCAGTATTTT,CSARTRLAGGDTQYF
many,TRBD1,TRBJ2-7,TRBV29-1,TGCAGCGTTGTTTGGACAGGGGGTTCCTACGAGCAGTACTTC,CSVVWTGGSYEQYF
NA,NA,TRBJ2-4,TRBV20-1,TGCAGTGCTAAGGGGACACAGGGCAAAAACATTCAGTACTTC,CSAKGTQGKNIQYF
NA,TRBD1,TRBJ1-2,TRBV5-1,TGCGCCAGCAGCCGTTCGGGACAGAGTAACTATGGCTACACCTTC,CASSRSGQSNYGYTF
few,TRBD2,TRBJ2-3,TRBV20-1,TGCAGTGCTACTGACCGGGAGGGCACAGATACGCAGTATTTT,CSATDREGTDTQYF
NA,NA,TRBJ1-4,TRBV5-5,TGTGCCAGCAGCCAATGGGCGGATGAAAAACTGTTTTTT,CASSQWADEKLFF
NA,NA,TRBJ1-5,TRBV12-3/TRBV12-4,TGTGCCAGCAGTCCCCCCAAGGCAGGGTCGGGCGGTCAGCCCCAGCATTTT,CASSPPKAGSGGQPQHF
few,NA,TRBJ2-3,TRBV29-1,TGCAGCGCCCAGCTACGCACAGATACGCAGTATTTT,CSAQLRTDTQYF
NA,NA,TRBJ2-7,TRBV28,TGTGCCAGCGGAGGGGCTACTACAGAGCAGTACTTC,CASGGATTEQYF
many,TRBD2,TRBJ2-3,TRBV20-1,TGCAGTGCCAGAAATAGCGGGAGAGGTCTAGGGGATACGCAGTATTTT,CSARNSGRGLGDTQYF
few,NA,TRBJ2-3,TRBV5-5,TGTGCCAGCAGCTTGGGCTACGGGGTAGATACGCAGTATTTT,CASSLGYGVDTQYF
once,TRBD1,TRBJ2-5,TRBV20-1,TGCAGTGCCTGGTATGGGACAGGGAACTTGTACTTC,CSAWYGTGNLYF
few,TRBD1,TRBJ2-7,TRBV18,TGTGCCAGCTCAGTCGACAGGGGAGACGAGCAGTACTTC,CASSVDRGDEQYF
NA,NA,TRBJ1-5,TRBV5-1,TGCGCCAGCAGCTTGGCCGGGTTGGAGAACAATCAGCCCCAGCATTTT,CASSLAGLENNQPQHF
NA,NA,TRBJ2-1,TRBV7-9,TGTGCCAGCAGCTTAACCGGGCTCTACAATAAGCAGTTCTTC,CASSLTGLYNKQFF
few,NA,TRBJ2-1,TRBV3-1,TGTGCCAGCAGCCGCCAGGGTCTAGAGGTTGAGCAGTTCTTC,CASSRQGLEVEQFF
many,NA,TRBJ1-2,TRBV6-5,TGTGCCAGCAGTTACCGAGGGGAAGTGGGCTATGGCTACACCTTC,CASSYRGEVGYGYTF
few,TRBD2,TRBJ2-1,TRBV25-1,TGTGCCAGTTCAGGGACTAGCGGGGGGGCTGGGGCCTACAATGAGCAGTTCTTC,CASSGTSGGAGAYNEQFF
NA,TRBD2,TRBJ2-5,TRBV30,TGTGCCTGGAGCCAGACTAGCGGGGGCCGACAAGAGACCCAGTACTTC,CAWSQTSGGRQETQYF
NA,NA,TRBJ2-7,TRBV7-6,TGTGCCAGCAGCGAACTAGCTCACAGCTCCTACGAGCAGTACTTC,CASSELAHSSYEQYF
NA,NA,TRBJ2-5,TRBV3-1,TGTGCCAGCAGCCAAGGGTCTGGAGGGGGCCGGTTTGAGACCCAGTACTTC,CASSQGSGGGRFETQYF
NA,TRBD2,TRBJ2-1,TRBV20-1,TGCAGTGCTAGAGACCGACTAGCGGGGGTCGGGGATGAGCAGTTCTTC,CSARDRLAGVGDEQFF
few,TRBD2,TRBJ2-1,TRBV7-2,TGTGCCAGCAGCGGGGGACTAGGTTTCGATGAGCAGTTCTTC,CASSGGLGFDEQFF
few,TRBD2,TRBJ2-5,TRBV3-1,TGTGCCAGCAGCCATGCTAAAGGGACTAGCGGGGGGTCGGAGACCCAGTACTTC,CASSHAKGTSGGSETQYF
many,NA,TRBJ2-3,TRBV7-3,TGTGCCAGCAGCCCCAGCCAGGCAGATACGCAGTATTTT,CASSPSQADTQYF
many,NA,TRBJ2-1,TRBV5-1,TGCGCCAGCAGCTTGTCCACTAACAATGAGCAGTTCTTC,CASSLSTNNEQFF
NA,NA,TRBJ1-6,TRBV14,TGTGCCAGCAGCCAATACATCGGGGGAGGAGGTTCACCCCTCCACTTT,CASSQYIGGGGSPLHF
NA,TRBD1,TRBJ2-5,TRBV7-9,TGTGCCAGCAGCATTGCAGGGACAGGGATAGGACAGACCCAGTACTTC,CASSIAGTGIGQTQYF
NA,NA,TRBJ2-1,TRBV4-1,TGCGCCAGCAGCCAACATGGACTACCAAACAATGAGCAGTTCTTC,CASSQHGLPNNEQFF
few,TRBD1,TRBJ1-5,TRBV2,TGTGCCAGCAGATACAGGGGGCTCAATCAGCCCCAGCATTTT,CASRYRGLNQPQHF
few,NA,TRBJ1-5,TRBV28,TGTGCCAGCACCTGGGACCCTCGCCAGCCCCAGCATTTT,CASTWDPRQPQHF
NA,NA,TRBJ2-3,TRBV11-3,TGTGCCAGCAGCTTAAGGACTCAGGGTATGACAGATACGCAGTATTTT,CASSLRTQGMTDTQYF
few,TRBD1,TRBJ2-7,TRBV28,TGTGCCAGCAGTTTCGCCAGGGGGCTTAGCTACGAGCAGTACTTC,CASSFARGLSYEQYF